This T cell receptor beta chain was found in a study of shared clonotypes between healthy human individuals. Positively selected for CCR7, the CD45RO-negative cells used as naive CD8 cells excluded terminally differentiated effector memory CD45RA+ cells. Template for every sorted-subset replicate PCR totaled about 0.2 ug DNA, approximately 30,000 T cell genomes. Repertoires were generated with immunoSEQ multiplex PCR, while TCRdb's copy carries only in-frame clones and drops some. The sample includes around 650,000 clones, roughly 96% of them seen just once. This receptor was obtained from a woman aged 25 to 39 in good health. Sequencing was done on a sample of naive CD8+ T cells sorted from blood.

The DNA for the CDR3 is TGCGCCAGCAGCTCGCTTCTCGCACAGGGGTCGGGCACTGAAGCTTTCTTT. Translation gives CASSSLLAQGSGTEAFF. This chain links TRBV5-1 with TRBJ1-1; TRBD1 aligns across 7 bases. The length of the CDR3 is 17 residues. The germline V gene encodes CDR1 SGHRS and CDR2 YFSETQ. V gave up 3 bases and J gave up 4 bases; unmatched junction bases: 15.